This T cell receptor (beta chain) was found in a study of cytomegalovirus exposure and HLA in healthy donors. The CDR3 covers 13 residues. The trim removed 7 bases at V and 4 bases at J, leaving 6 bases unmatched. Germline V lookup: CDR1 MNHEY, CDR2 SVGAGI. Generated by immunoSEQ multiplex PCR, the TCRdb table keeps only in-frame clones and is missing some. The table has 150,000 to 200,000 clones, 86% seen once. Overall study findings and caveats: High specificity and sensitivity for cytomegalovirus status were reported for the classifier. Around 160 TCR beta chains were listed as cytomegalovirus-associated.

This clone was counted a single time. The antigen remains undetermined. The sample taken for sequencing was PBMCs. The sequence was collected from a man aged 25-45 years in good health and CMV-seropositive. V usage is TRBV6-5 and J usage is TRBJ1-2, with 7 bases that match TRBD1. The CDR3 protein is CASTDDRVYGYTF. CDR3 sequence (DNA): TGTGCCAGCACCGACGACAGGGTCTATGGCTACACCTTC.